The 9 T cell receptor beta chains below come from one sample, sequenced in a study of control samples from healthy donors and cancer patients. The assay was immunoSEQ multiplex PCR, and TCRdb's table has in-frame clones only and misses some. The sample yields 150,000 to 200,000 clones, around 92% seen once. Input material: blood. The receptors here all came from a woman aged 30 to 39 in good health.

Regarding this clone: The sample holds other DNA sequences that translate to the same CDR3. The CDR3 loop is CASSPGQVTEAFF. The CDR3 coding sequence is TGTGCCAGCTCACCAGGGCAGGTTACTGAAGCTTTCTTT. The V and J genes are TRBV18 and TRBJ1-1, with no clear D. This CDR3 is built from 13 residues. Germline V lookup: CDR1 KGHSH, CDR2 LQKENI. V lost 2 bases, J lost 5 bases, and 9 bases lay in between.

This chain's CDR3 is CASRTGERETQYF. The CDR3 DNA is TGTGCCAGTAGGACAGGGGAGCGAGAGACCCAGTACTTC. The chain joins TRBV19 to TRBJ2-5; 8 nucleotides line up with TRBD1. Germline loops: CDR1 LNHDA, CDR2 SQIVND (reference sequence). V lost 6 bases to trimming and J lost 4 bases; unmatched junction nucleotides: 4. The CDR3 has 13 residues.

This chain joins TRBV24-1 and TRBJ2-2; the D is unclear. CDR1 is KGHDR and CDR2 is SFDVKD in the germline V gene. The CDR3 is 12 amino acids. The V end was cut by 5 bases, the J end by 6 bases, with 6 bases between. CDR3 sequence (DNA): TGTGCCACCAGTGGAGGTCCCGGGGAGCTGTTTTTT. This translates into CATSGGPGELFF.

CDR3 sequence (DNA): TGTGCCAGCACGTCTGGGTACGAGCAGTACTTC. Protein product: CASTSGYEQYF. This sequence joins TRBV6-5 and TRBJ2-7; D not certain. The CDR3 runs 11 residues. Germline values: CDR1 MNHEY, CDR2 SVGAGI. V was shortened by 7 bases and J by 4 bases, with 8 bases between the two germline ends.

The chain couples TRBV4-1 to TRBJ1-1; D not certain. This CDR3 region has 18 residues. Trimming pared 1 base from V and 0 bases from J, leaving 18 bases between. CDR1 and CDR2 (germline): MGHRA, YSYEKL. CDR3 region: CASSQVSRRVGMNTEAFF. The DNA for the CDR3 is TGCGCCAGCAGCCAAGTCTCGCGAAGGGTGGGAATGAACACTGAAGCTTTCTTT.

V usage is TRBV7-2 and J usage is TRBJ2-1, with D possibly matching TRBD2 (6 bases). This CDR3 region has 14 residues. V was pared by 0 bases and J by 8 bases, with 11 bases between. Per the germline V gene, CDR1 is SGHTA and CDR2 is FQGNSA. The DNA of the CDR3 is TGTGCCAGCAGCTTAGCGGTTAGCGGCGATGAGCAGTTCTTC. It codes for CASSLAVSGDEQFF.

The CDR3 DNA reads as TGTGCCAGCAGCTTAGCGGGGCCCGGGGAGCTGTTTTTT. It is translated as CASSLAGPGELFF. The genes are TRBV7-9 and TRBJ2-2; D is perhaps TRBD1 (5 bases). The CDR3 loop spans 13 amino acids. Germline V CDR1 and CDR2: SEHNR, FQNEAQ (reference sequence). V was pared by 0 bases and J by 6 bases, with 5 bases between.

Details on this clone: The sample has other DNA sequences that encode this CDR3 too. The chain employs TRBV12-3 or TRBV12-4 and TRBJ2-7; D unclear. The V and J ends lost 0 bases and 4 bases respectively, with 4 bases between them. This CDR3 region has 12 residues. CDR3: CASSLAGYEQYF. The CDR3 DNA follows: TGTGCCAGCAGTTTAGCGGGATACGAGCAGTACTTC.

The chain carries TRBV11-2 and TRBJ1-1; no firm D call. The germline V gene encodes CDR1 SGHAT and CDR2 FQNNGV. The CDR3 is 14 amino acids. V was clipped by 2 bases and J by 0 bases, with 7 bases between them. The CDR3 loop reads CASSLYSMNTEAFF. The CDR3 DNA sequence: TGTGCCAGCAGCTTATACAGCATGAACACTGAAGCTTTCTTT.